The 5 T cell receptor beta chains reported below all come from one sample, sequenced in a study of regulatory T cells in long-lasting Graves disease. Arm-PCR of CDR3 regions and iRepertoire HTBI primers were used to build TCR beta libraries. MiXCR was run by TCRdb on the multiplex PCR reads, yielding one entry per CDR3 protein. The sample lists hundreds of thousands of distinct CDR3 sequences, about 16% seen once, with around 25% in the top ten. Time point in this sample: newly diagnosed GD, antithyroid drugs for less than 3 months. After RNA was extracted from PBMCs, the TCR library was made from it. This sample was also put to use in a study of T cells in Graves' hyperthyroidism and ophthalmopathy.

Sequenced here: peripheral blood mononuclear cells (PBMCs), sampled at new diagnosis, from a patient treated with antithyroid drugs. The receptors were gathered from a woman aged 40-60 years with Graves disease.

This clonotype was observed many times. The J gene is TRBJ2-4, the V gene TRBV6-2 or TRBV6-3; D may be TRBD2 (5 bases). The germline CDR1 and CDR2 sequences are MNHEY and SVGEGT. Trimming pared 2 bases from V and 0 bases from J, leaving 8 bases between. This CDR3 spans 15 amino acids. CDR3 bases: TGTGCCAGCAGTTACCGAAGCGGAGCCAAAAACATTCAGTACTTC. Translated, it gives CASSYRSGAKNIQYF.

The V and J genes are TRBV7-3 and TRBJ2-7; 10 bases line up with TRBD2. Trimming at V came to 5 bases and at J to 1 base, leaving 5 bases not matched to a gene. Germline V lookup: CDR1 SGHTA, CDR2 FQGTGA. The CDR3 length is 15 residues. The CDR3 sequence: CASSRTSGESYEQYF. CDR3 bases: TGTGCCAGCAGCCGCACTAGCGGGGAATCCTACGAGCAGTACTTC.

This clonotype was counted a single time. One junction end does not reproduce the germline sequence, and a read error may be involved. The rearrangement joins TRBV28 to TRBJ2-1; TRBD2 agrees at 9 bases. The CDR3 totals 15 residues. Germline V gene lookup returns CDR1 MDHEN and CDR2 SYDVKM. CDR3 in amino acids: CAGTGNLAGRGEEFF. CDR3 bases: TGTGCCGGCACGGGTAACCTAGCGGGGAGAGGTGAGGAGTTCTTC.

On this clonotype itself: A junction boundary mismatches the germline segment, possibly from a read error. The DNA for the CDR3 is TGTGCCAGCAGCCTCTCAACCGGGACATACGAGCAGTGCTTC. Protein product: CASSLSTGTYEQCF. The chain carries TRBV14 and TRBJ2-7; TRBD1 is a possible D gene (6 bases). CDR3 length: 14 amino acids. CDR1 and CDR2 (germline): SGHDN, FVKESK.

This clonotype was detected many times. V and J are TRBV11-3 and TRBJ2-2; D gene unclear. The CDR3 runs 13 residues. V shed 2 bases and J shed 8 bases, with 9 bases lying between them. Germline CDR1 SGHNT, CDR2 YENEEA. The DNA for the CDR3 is TGTGCCAGCAGCTTAATTGTGTCTGGGGAGCTGTTTTTT. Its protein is CASSLIVSGELFF.